The 5 T cell receptor beta chains below come from one sample, sequenced in a study of T cells in Graves' hyperthyroidism and ophthalmopathy. Researchers amplified the TCR beta CDR3 regions from RNA transcripts. The TCR CDR3 was amplified in a first-round RT-PCR using the HTBI primer set. TCRdb recomputed calls from the multiplex PCR reads with MiXCR, one row per CDR3 protein. The sample consists of some 320,000 distinct CDR3 sequences, approximately 14% of them appearing once. Sequenced sample: blood. All receptors derive from a woman aged 40 to 55 with Graves' ophthalmopathy.

This clonotype was detected only a few times. The chain carries TRBV19 and TRBJ1-5; 12 bases are shared with TRBD1. V shed 3 bases, J shed 6 bases, and the junction held 9 bases outside the gene matches. Germline V lookup: CDR1 LNHDA, CDR2 SQIVND (reference sequence). This CDR3 comprises 17 residues. The CDR3 protein is CASSIWLGQGAGQPQHF. CDR3 nucleotide sequence: TGTGCCAGTAGTATTTGGTTGGGACAGGGGGCGGGTCAGCCCCAGCATTTT.

This sequence joins TRBV6-1 and TRBJ2-2; D not certain. V was cut by 10 bases and J by 0 bases, with 15 bases left in between. The CDR3 length is 15 residues. Looked up from germline, CDR1 is MNHNS and CDR2 is SASEGT. The CDR3 DNA reads TGTGCCACCGCCGCGTTAGAAGCGAACACCGGGGAGCTGTTTTTT. Translating gives CATAALEANTGELFF.

This clonotype has more than one count but fewer than ten. The chain joins TRBV19 to TRBJ1-2, with D possibly being TRBD1 (5 bases). Germline-derived CDR1 and CDR2 are LNHDA and SQIVND (reference sequence). Trimming took 5 bases from V and 7 from J, leaving 11 bases between them. The CDR3 contains 12 residues. CDR3 residues: CASSGPRAGYTF. CDR3 coding DNA: TGTGCCAGTAGTGGACCCAGGGCTGGCTACACCTTC.

The sample holds many counts of this clonotype. The gene calls are TRBV2 and TRBJ1-1, with D unresolved. V was trimmed by 4 bases and J by 0 bases, leaving 9 bases between them. Germline values: CDR1 SNHLY, CDR2 FYNNEI. The CDR3 runs 14 residues. The CDR3 loop reads CASSGYAMNTEAFF. In DNA form, the CDR3 reads TGTGCCAGCAGTGGCTATGCTATGAACACTGAAGCTTTCTTT.

This clonotype showed up many times. The chain combines TRBV6-2 or TRBV6-3 with TRBJ2-1, with 7 positions matching TRBD2. Germline CDR1 MNHEY, CDR2 SVGEGT. This CDR3 has 17 residues. The ends lost 1 base at V and 7 bases at J; junction bases unmatched: 13. The CDR3 nucleotides read TGTGCCAGCAGTTACTGGGCGGACCGGGAGGTGAGAAATGAGCAGTTCTTC. Protein: CASSYWADREVRNEQFF.